These T cell receptor beta chains were read from a single sample in a study of OX40 agonist ivuxolimab in advanced cancers. Sequencing used immunoSEQ multiplex PCR; TCRdb keeps in-frame clones, though not all of them. The sample lists some 95,000 clones, over 75% seen once, with 3.5% to 4% in the top ten. This material consisted of CD4+ or CD8+ T cells sorted from blood, taken in a trial of the OX40 agonist ivuxolimab. Source of these receptors: an adult with an advanced solid tumor such as melanoma, head and neck, liver or kidney cancer. Both conserved end residues are trimmed from each CDR3.

J,V,CDR3
TRBJ1-1,TRBV5-5,ASSLTGQGGSWPEAF
TRBJ2-7,TRBV5-1,ASAENDWGPGLAGESYEQY
TRBJ2-7,TRBV6-5,ASGISGSYEQY
TRBJ2-3,TRBV6-1,ASSETHSDTQY
TRBJ1-6,TRBV7-9,ASSLVGGDSPLH
TRBJ1-1,TRBV4-3,ASSHLVRGTEAF
TRBJ2-7,TRBV7-9,ASNRGQGTYEQY
TRBJ2-7,TRBV11-1,ASSQSGARSYEQY
TRBJ2-7,TRBV5-4,ASSSVLQPYEQY
TRBJ1-1,TRBV7-9,ASSLLRGRGNTEAF
TRBJ2-3,TRBV4-1,ASSRRRDGSTDTQY
TRBJ2-7,TRBV4-3,ASNARDRLSYEQY
TRBJ2-3,TRBV7-8,ASSLVGGTQY
TRBJ1-2,TRBV27,ASSLNPRGFHGYT
-,TRBV2,ASSEGAGDYEQY
TRBJ2-2,TRBV6-5,ASSLTSTGELF
TRBJ1-1,TRBV6-5,ASSYSMGWANTEAF
TRBJ2-1,TRBV28,ASTSFRDSYNEQF
TRBJ1-2,TRBV7-2,ASSLEGGDNYGYT
TRBJ2-7,TRBV27,ASSLRGLVNEQY
TRBJ1-6,TRBV5-1,ASSLGQGQTPLH
TRBJ2-1,TRBV6-1,ASSEAPGQGAGEQF
TRBJ2-3,TRBV5-1,ASSPVGVQHDTQY
TRBJ2-1,TRBV7-3,ASSLEGTWSNEQF
TRBJ1-2,TRBV12-1,ASSLCSRYT
TRBJ1-2,TRBV7-9,ASSLAETDGYT
TRBJ2-5,TRBV5-1,ASSSEGTQTEETQY
TRBJ2-1,TRBV6-6,ASSYPPAGDNEQF
TRBJ2-3,TRBV5-1,ASSLATALAGDTQY
TRBJ1-1,TRBV5-4,ASSSGQGNTEAF
TRBJ2-2,TRBV5-1,ASSLAAFWDSDGELF
TRBJ2-7,TRBV6-1,ASSGHAIGEQY
TRBJ1-5,TRBV5-1,ASSPQGDQPQH